This T cell receptor beta chain derives from a study of T cells after yellow fever vaccination. CDR3 length: 16 amino acids. Germline CDR1 reads MDHEN; CDR2 reads SYDVKM. V shed 3 bases and J shed 5 bases, with 19 bases lying between them. In this sample, this clonotype turned up a few times. Each CDR3 protein gets one entry after TCRdb re-called the 5' RACE reads with MiXCR. Among fewer than 400,000 distinct CDR3 sequences, approximately 6% were seen once, and the ten largest hold approximately 15%. Sequencing was performed on PBMCs, taken 5 days after the yellow fever booster vaccination. This clonotype was sampled from a man younger than 40 who received the YFV17D yellow fever vaccine. The chain carries TRBV28 and TRBJ2-5; possible D gene TRBD1, 5 bases. CDR3 DNA: TGTGCCAGCAGTTTTGGGGCTTGGGCCGGAGAGGAGACCCAGTACTTC. It is translated as CASSFGAWAGEETQYF.